These T cell receptor beta chains were read from a single sample in a study of T cell clonotyping in hematopoietic cell transplantation. Libraries were prepared by immunoSEQ multiplex PCR; TCRdb keeps only in-frame clonotypes and omits some of them. The data contain some 10,000 clones, about 47% of them singletons. The sample consisted of PBMCs, taken 30 days after allogeneic stem cell transplant. Source of these receptors: a male patient between 45 and 60 years old who had an allogeneic stem cell transplant from an unrelated donor, so the T cells may come from the graft donor. Some clones in this sample may be carry-over from other donors' samples. CDR3s include the opening cysteine and the closing phenylalanine or tryptophan. Fields, in order: J gene, V gene, clone size, D gene, CDR3 DNA, CDR3 protein. The D gene is left open where the match is weak. Clone size is stated in some rows and not others, as once, few, many or a class when expanded.

TRBJ1-6	TRBV7-9	few	TRBD1	TGTGCCAGCAGGACAGGGGGCAACTCACCCCTCCACTTT	CASRTGGNSPLHF
TRBJ1-4	TRBV1	NA	NA	TGCACCAGCAGCCAAACGGTGACTGGGAATGAAAAACTGTTTTTT	CTSSQTVTGNEKLFF
TRBJ2-7	TRBV28	few	NA	TGTGCCAGCAGTTTAGATTTGGGGGGCGCAAAGGGAGCGGGCTACGAGCAGTACTTC	CASSLDLGGAKGAGYEQYF
TRBJ1-6	TRBV7-2	few	NA	TGTGCCAGCAGCTTTACTCCGGACTCCTATAATTCACCCCTCCACTTT	CASSFTPDSYNSPLHF
TRBJ1-6	TRBV4-2	NA	NA	TGTGCCAGCAGCCAAGATCGGGGGGCGAGTTCACCCCTCCACTTT	CASSQDRGASSPLHF
TRBJ2-1	TRBV30	NA	NA	TGTGCCTGGAGTGGAGGGGCTAGCTCCTACAATGAGCAGTTCTTC	CAWSGGASSYNEQFF
TRBJ1-2	TRBV28	NA	TRBD1	TGTGCCAGCAGTGGGGGGACAGGGAGGATTGAAGGCTATGGCTACACCTTC	CASSGGTGRIEGYGYTF
TRBJ2-1	TRBV7-2	once	NA	TGTGCCAGCAGCCAACAGGGGGCAATAGCGGGAGGTTTGGCGCAGTTCTTC	CASSQQGAIAGGLAQFF
TRBJ2-3	TRBV28	few	NA	TGTGCCAGCAGTTTACCCGTAGATCTTGATACGCAGTATTTT	CASSLPVDLDTQYF
TRBJ2-2	TRBV30	NA	NA	NA	CAWSRLRAGELFF
TRBJ1-6	TRBV25-1	medium-sized	TRBD1	TGTGCCAGCAGTGAATATTCGGACAGGTCATACTCACCCCTCCACTTT	CASSEYSDRSYSPLHF
TRBJ1-5	TRBV30	NA	NA	TGTGCCTGGAGTCTAGGGAGCAATCAGCCCCAGCATTTT	CAWSLGSNQPQHF
TRBJ2-5	TRBV29-1	NA	NA	TGCAGCGTTGAAATAGAGACCCAGTACTTC	CSVEIETQYF
TRBJ2-5	TRBV10-2	NA	NA	TGCGCCAGCAGTGAGGATCTCGAGGCCCAGTACTTC	CASSEDLEAQYF
TRBJ1-2	TRBV6-6	few	NA	TGTGCCAGCAGTTACTCGGCGACAGACTATGGCTACACCTTC	CASSYSATDYGYTF
TRBJ2-3	TRBV7-2	NA	NA	TGTGCCAGCAGCCCAGCGTCTAGCACAGATACGCAGTATTTT	CASSPASSTDTQYF
TRBJ2-3	TRBV5-1	few	TRBD1	TGCGCCAGCAGCTTCACAGGGGGCCCAGATACGCAGTATTTT	CASSFTGGPDTQYF
TRBJ1-1	TRBV7-6	few	NA	TGTGCCAGCAGCTTTGGGGTTCCGAACACTGAAGCTTTCTTT	CASSFGVPNTEAFF
TRBJ2-2	TRBV30	NA	NA	TGTGCCTGGGGGCGGGGCGGGGAGCTGTTTTTT	CAWGRGGELFF
TRBJ2-7	TRBV4-2	NA	NA	TGTGCCAGCAGCCAAGGTGTAGTTGGAAGCTACGAGCAGTACTTC	CASSQGVVGSYEQYF
TRBJ2-2	TRBV30	NA	TRBD2	TGTGCCTGGAGCGATGGACTAGCGGAACCCACCGGGGAGCTGTTTTTT	CAWSDGLAEPTGELFF
TRBJ2-1	TRBV9	few	NA	TGTGCCAGCAGCGTAGCTTCGAGCTCCTACAATGAGCAGTTCTTC	CASSVASSSYNEQFF
TRBJ2-5	TRBV9	NA	TRBD2	TGTGCCAGCAGCGACGAGCGGGGACTAGGGGAGACCCAGTACTTC	CASSDERGLGETQYF
TRBJ1-2	TRBV25-1	few	NA	TGTGCCAGCAGTGAGAGCCTGACAGGACAAGATGGCTACACCTTC	CASSESLTGQDGYTF
TRBJ1-5	TRBV27	NA	TRBD1	TGTGCCAGCAGCCCACAGGGGAATAATCAGCCCCAGCATTTT	CASSPQGNNQPQHF
TRBJ1-1	TRBV6-1	NA	NA	TGTGCCAGCAGTGATCACAGGGTTGGATGGACTGAAGCTTTCTTT	CASSDHRVGWTEAFF
TRBJ2-7	TRBV7-2	NA	NA	TGTGCCAGCAGCCCCTCCTATGGTACGCAGTACTTC	CASSPSYGTQYF
TRBJ2-7	TRBV30	NA	NA	TGTGCCTGGACCTTGGGGGGGCGGGAGCAGTACTTC	CAWTLGGREQYF
TRBJ2-7	TRBV7-2	NA	NA	TGTGCCAGCAGGCTCGATTCCTACGAGCAGTACTTC	CASRLDSYEQYF
TRBJ1-5	TRBV2	once	TRBD1	TGTGCCAGCAGCGAGGGACAGGAGAGCAATCAGCCCCAGCATTTT	CASSEGQESNQPQHF
TRBJ1-1	TRBV5-1	few	NA	TGCGCCAGCAGCTTGGACACTCTGAACACTGAAGCTTTCTTT	CASSLDTLNTEAFF
TRBJ2-2	TRBV5-1	once	TRBD1	TGCGCCAGCAGCTTATTGACAGGGGGCAACACCGGGGAGCTGTTTTTT	CASSLLTGGNTGELFF
TRBJ2-7	TRBV6-6	NA	TRBD2	TGTGCCAGCAGTTCCATTAGCGGGAGGTTCCCCTACGAGCAGTACTTC	CASSSISGRFPYEQYF
TRBJ2-1	TRBV10-1	NA	TRBD2	TGCGCCATCCCCATCCTGGCTAGCGGGACCCCCCACTCTGAGCAGTTCTTC	CAIPILASGTPHSEQFF
TRBJ2-7	TRBV27	medium-sized	NA	TGTGCCAGCAGTCCGACGGTGGCGGGAGAGCAGTACTTC	CASSPTVAGEQYF
TRBJ2-3	TRBV25-1	few	NA	TGTGCCAGCAGTAGAGCAGATACGCAGTATTTT	CASSRADTQYF
TRBJ1-6	TRBV9	NA	NA	TGTGCCAGCAGCGTAGAGCCGGTTATAAGCTCACCCCTCCACTTT	CASSVEPVISSPLHF
TRBJ2-5	TRBV6-1	NA	TRBD2	TGTGCCAGCGGGGCTAGCGGGGATCAAGAGACCCAGTACTTC	CASGASGDQETQYF
TRBJ2-2	TRBV30	NA	NA	TGTGCCTGTGCGGAGCCCGGGGAGCTGTTTTTT	CACAEPGELFF
TRBJ2-5	TRBV27	few	NA	TGTGCCAGCAGTTTGATGAAAGGGTTCGCAGAGACCCAGTACTTC	CASSLMKGFAETQYF
TRBJ2-3	TRBV18	NA	NA	TGTGCCAGCTCACCAGACGCCGGCGCAGATACGCAGTATTTT	CASSPDAGADTQYF
TRBJ1-5	TRBV6-5	large	NA	TGTGCCAGCAGTTTAGCCAGGGTCAATCAGCCCCAGCATTTT	CASSLARVNQPQHF
TRBJ1-1	TRBV30	NA	TRBD1	TGTGCCTGGAGTGTATTTGACAGGGGAGGCACTGAAGCTTTCTTT	CAWSVFDRGGTEAFF
TRBJ2-7	TRBV4-1	medium-sized	TRBD1	TGCGCCAGCAGCCAAGGGGACAGTCCTTTTTCCTACGAGCAGTACTTC	CASSQGDSPFSYEQYF
TRBJ1-1	TRBV11-1	few	NA	TGTGCCAGCAGCTTAGAAATGAACACTGAAGCTTTCTTT	CASSLEMNTEAFF
TRBJ1-2	TRBV4-1	NA	NA	TGCGCCAGCAGCCAAGATCCGCAGGGGCACTATGGCTACACCTTC	CASSQDPQGHYGYTF
TRBJ1-4	TRBV30	NA	NA	TGTGACTGGAGTGGAGACAGGTATAATGAAAAACTGTTTTTT	CDWSGDRYNEKLFF
TRBJ1-1	TRBV30	NA	NA	TGTGCCTGGAGTGTCCTGGGGGCTGCTGAAGCTTTCTTT	CAWSVLGAAEAFF
TRBJ1-2	TRBV30	NA	NA	TGTGCCTGGAATGCTAACTATGGCTACACCTTC	CAWNANYGYTF
TRBJ2-7	TRBV29-1	NA	NA	TGCAGCGTTCGGCTCCAATCCGGACTTTTCTACGAGCAGTACTTC	CSVRLQSGLFYEQYF
TRBJ1-1	TRBV7-9	few	NA	TGTGCCAGCAGCGATTACAGGGTATTCAAGCACACTGAAGCTTTCTTT	CASSDYRVFKHTEAFF
TRBJ1-1	TRBV6-6	NA	NA	TGTGCCAGCAGTTACTCGAGGGAAAGGACTGAAGCTTTCTTT	CASSYSRERTEAFF
TRBJ2-7	TRBV11-2	NA	NA	TGTGCCAGCAGCTCCATCGTCGAGCAGTACTTC	CASSSIVEQYF
TRBJ1-2	TRBV6-6	few	NA	TGTGCCAGCACCCCGGGGTATGGCTACACCTTC	CASTPGYGYTF